The rows below give T cell receptor beta chains drawn from one sample of a study of blood T cells in healthy people across ages. TCRdb re-called the 5' RACE reads through MiXCR, storing one row per CDR3 protein. The data hold about 670,000 distinct CDR3 sequences, with about 50% observed a single time. The source material was blood. The receptors were gathered from a woman older than 75 in good health. Both conserved end residues are part of each CDR3. Fields, in order: V gene, J gene, D gene, clone size, CDR3 DNA, CDR3 protein. A D gene is named only where the DNA matches it firmly. Part of the rows lack a size; the others show once, few, many or a class for expanded clones.

TRBV7-9,TRBJ2-1,-,-,TGTGCCAGCAGCTTAGTCGAGCATGAGCAGTTCTTC,CASSLVEHEQFF
TRBV2,TRBJ1-1,-,few,TGTGCCAGCGGCGGAGTTATGAACACTGAAGCTTTCTTT,CASGGVMNTEAFF
TRBV20-1,TRBJ1-1,-,-,TGCAGTGCTAGCGGGAGGGCGAACACTGAAGCTTTCTTT,CSASGRANTEAFF
TRBV27,TRBJ2-5,-,-,TGTGCCAGCAGTTTATGGCCGGGCATGCAAGAGACCCAGTACTTC,CASSLWPGMQETQYF
TRBV2,TRBJ1-2,-,-,TGTGCCACTAACTCGGGGGCCCGATTCTATGGCTACACCTTC,CATNSGARFYGYTF
TRBV29-1,TRBJ1-1,-,-,TGCAGCGGCATTGGGGCGAACACTGAAGCTTTCTTT,CSGIGANTEAFF
TRBV2,TRBJ1-6,TRBD1,-,TGTGCCAGCAGAATGGGACAGGGGGCAAAAAATTCACCCCTCCACTTT,CASRMGQGAKNSPLHF
TRBV7-2,TRBJ1-2,-,-,TGTGCCAGCAGCTTAATTGGGGACTATGGCTACACCTTC,CASSLIGDYGYTF
TRBV5-1,TRBJ2-6,-,many,TGCGCCAGCAGCTTGGCCCCCGAGGACAGCTACTCTGGGGCCAACGTCCTGACTTTC,CASSLAPEDSYSGANVLTF
TRBV7-2,TRBJ2-1,-,many,TGTGCCAGCAGCTTAATAGCCCCTTCGTTCGTCCATGAGCAGTTCTTC,CASSLIAPSFVHEQFF
TRBV2,TRBJ1-1,-,-,TGTGCCAGCAGTGAATATGGTTCGGGGGGTGAAGCTTTCTTT,CASSEYGSGGEAFF
TRBV27,TRBJ2-5,-,-,TGTGCCAGCAGTTCCACCCAGCGTAGGAGAGGGAATGAGCAGTACTTC,CASSSTQRRRGNEQYF
TRBV13,TRBJ2-1,TRBD2,-,TGTGCCAGCAGCGCCCCTGGACTAGCGGGAGTTGTTCTAACAGATGAGCAGTTCTTC,CASSAPGLAGVVLTDEQFF
TRBV20-1,TRBJ2-7,TRBD2,-,TGCAGTGCTAGCGGACTAGCGATCCCCTACGAGCAGTACTTC,CSASGLAIPYEQYF
TRBV29-1,TRBJ2-7,-,-,TGCAGCGTTTCTCACTCGGGCTACGAGCAGTACTTC,CSVSHSGYEQYF
TRBV7-3,TRBJ2-3,-,many,TGTGCCAGCAGCTTAGTCGGCGGTACTAGCACAGATACGCAGTATTTT,CASSLVGGTSTDTQYF
TRBV28,TRBJ1-5,-,-,TGTGCCAGCAGTCAGGGGAGGCGGTCCAATCAGCCCCAGCATTTT,CASSQGRRSNQPQHF
TRBV7-6,TRBJ2-1,-,many,TGTGCCAGCAGCTGGACCGGGACACAAACCTGGAATGAGCAGTTCTTC,CASSWTGTQTWNEQFF
TRBV7-2,TRBJ2-3,TRBD2,-,TGTGCCAGCAGCTCTCTAGCGGGAGCGGTAGATACGCAGTATTTT,CASSSLAGAVDTQYF
TRBV12-3/TRBV12-4,TRBJ1-5,-,-,TGTGCCAGCAGTTTGGCCCCGCAGCCCCAGCATTTT,CASSLAPQPQHF
TRBV5-1,TRBJ2-3,-,-,TGCGCCAGCAGCGATATGGGCGGAGATACGCAGTATTTT,CASSDMGGDTQYF
TRBV12-3/TRBV12-4,TRBJ2-1,-,many,TGTGCCAGCAGACTGCTCTCCAATGAGCAGTTCTTC,CASRLLSNEQFF
TRBV2,TRBJ2-1,-,-,TGTGCCAGCAGTCCGACGTCGTATGAGCAGTTCTTC,CASSPTSYEQFF
TRBV7-3,TRBJ2-4,TRBD1,few,TGTGCCAGCAGCTCCTCCGAAGACAGGGCCAACATTCAGTACTTC,CASSSSEDRANIQYF
TRBV5-5,TRBJ1-1,TRBD1,-,TGTGCCAGCAGCTTGACCGGGACAGGGAACACTGAAGCTTTCTTT,CASSLTGTGNTEAFF
TRBV15,TRBJ1-6,-,-,TGTGCCACCAGCATGGACGGTCCTTCACCCCTCCACTTT,CATSMDGPSPLHF
TRBV12-3/TRBV12-4,TRBJ2-1,-,-,TGTGCCAGCACTACCCGACTCGTAGAGACCCAGTTCTTC,CASTTRLVETQFF
TRBV20-1,TRBJ2-1,-,-,TGCAGTGCTAGAGGTCAGCGGAACTTCAATGAGCAGTTCTTC,CSARGQRNFNEQFF